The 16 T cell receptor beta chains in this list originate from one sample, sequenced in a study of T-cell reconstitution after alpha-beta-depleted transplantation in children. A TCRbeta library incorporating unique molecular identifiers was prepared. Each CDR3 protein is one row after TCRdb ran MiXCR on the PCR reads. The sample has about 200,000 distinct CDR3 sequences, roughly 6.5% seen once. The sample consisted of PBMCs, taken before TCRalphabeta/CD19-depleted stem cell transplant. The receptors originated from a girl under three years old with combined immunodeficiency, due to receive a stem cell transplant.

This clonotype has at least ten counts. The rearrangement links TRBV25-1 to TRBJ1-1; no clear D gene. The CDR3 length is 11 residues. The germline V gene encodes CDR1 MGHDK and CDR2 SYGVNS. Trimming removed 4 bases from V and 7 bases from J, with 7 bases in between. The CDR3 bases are TGTGCCAGCAGTGCGTCCCGTGAAGCTTTCTTT. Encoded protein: CASSASREAFF. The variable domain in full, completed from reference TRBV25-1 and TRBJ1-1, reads EADIYQTPRYLVIGTGKKITLECSQTMGHDKMYWYQQDPGMELHLIHYSYGVNSTEKGDLSSESTVSRIRTEHFPLTLESARPSHTSQYLCASSASREAFFGQGTRLTVV.

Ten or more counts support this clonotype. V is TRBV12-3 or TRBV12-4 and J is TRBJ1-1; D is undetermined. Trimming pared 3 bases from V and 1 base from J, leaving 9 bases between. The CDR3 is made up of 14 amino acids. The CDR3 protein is CASSFGNRNTEAFF. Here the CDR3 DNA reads TGTGCCAGCAGTTTCGGTAACAGGAACACTGAAGCTTTCTTT.

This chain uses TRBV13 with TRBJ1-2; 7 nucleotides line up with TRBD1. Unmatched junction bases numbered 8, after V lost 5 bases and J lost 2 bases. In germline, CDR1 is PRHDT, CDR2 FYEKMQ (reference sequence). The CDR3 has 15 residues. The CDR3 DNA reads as TGTGCCAGCAGCCTCCGGTCACAGGGGAACTATGGCTACACCTTC. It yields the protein CASSLRSQGNYGYTF.

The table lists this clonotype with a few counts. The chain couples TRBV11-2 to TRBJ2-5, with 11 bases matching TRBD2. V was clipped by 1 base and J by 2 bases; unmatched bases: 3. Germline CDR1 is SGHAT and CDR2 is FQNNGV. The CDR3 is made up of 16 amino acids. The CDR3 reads CASSLARLAGQETQYF. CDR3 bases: TGTGCCAGCAGCTTAGCCCGACTAGCGGGGCAAGAGACCCAGTACTTC.

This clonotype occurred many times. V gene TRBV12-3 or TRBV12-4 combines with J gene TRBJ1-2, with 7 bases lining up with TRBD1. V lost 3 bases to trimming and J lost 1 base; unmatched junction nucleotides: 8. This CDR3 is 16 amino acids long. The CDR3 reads CASSLTLTGSNYGYTF. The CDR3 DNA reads TGTGCCAGCAGTTTGACCCTGACAGGGAGTAACTATGGCTACACCTTC.

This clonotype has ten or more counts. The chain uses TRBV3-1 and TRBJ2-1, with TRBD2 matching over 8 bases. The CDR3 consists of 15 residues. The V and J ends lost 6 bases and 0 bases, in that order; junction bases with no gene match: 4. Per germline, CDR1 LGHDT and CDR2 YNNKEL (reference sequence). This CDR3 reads CASRYSGSSYNEQFF. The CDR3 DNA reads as TGTGCCAGCAGGTACAGCGGGAGCTCCTACAATGAGCAGTTCTTC.

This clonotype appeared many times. The DNA for the CDR3 is TGTGCCAGCAGTGCTAGCAGGGTGGAGATCGCTGAAGCTTTCTTT. It is translated as CASSASRVEIAEAFF. The V gene is TRBV25-1, the J gene TRBJ1-1, with a tentative D call TRBD1 (5 bases). The CDR3 contains 15 residues. Germline CDR1 reads MGHDK; CDR2 reads SYGVNS. Between the trimmed V and J ends, which lost 4 bases and 6 bases, there was a span of 18 bases.

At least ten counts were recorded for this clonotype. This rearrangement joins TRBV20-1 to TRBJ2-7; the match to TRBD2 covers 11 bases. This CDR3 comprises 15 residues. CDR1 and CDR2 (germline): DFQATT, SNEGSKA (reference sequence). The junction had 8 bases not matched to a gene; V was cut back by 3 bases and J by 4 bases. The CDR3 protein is CSASLNSGRVYEQYF. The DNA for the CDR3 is TGCAGTGCTAGTCTCAATAGCGGGAGGGTGTACGAGCAGTACTTC.

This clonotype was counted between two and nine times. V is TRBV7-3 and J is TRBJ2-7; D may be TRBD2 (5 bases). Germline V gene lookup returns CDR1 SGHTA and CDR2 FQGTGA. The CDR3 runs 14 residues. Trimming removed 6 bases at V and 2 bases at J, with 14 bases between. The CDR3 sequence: CASRIRSGPYEQYF. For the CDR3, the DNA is TGTGCCAGCAGGATCCGGAGCGGTCCCTACGAGCAGTACTTC.

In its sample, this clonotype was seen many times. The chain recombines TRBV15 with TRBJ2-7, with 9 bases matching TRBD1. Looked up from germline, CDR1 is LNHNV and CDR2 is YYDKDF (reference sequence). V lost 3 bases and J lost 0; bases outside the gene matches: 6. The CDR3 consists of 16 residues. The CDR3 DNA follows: TGTGCCACCAGCAGTGGACGACAGGGGGGCTCCTACGAGCAGTACTTC. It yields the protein CATSSGRQGGSYEQYF.

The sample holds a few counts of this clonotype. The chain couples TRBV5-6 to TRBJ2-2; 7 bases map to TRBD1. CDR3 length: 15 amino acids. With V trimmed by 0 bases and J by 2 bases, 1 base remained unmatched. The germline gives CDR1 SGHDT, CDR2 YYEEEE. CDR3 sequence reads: CASSLGDRNTGELFF. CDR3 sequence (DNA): TGTGCCAGCAGCTTGGGGGACAGAAACACCGGGGAGCTGTTTTTT. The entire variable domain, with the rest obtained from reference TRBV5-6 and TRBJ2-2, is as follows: DAGVTQSPTHLIKTRGQQVTLRCSPKSGHDTVSWYQQALGQGPQFIFQYYEEEERQRGNFPDRFSGHQFPNYSSELNVNALLLGDSALYLCASSLGDRNTGELFFGEGSRLTVL.

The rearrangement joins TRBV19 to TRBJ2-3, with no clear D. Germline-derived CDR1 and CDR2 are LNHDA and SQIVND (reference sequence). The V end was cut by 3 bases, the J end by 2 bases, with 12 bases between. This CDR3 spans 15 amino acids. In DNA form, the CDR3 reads TGTGCCAGTAGTATCAGCCAGGCCCACACAGATACGCAGTATTTT. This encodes CASSISQAHTDTQYF.

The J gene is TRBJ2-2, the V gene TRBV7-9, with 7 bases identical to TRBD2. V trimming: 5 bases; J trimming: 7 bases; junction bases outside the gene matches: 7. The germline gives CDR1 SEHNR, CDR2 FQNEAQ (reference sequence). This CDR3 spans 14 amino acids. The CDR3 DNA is TGTGCCAGCAGCCCTTCCGGACTAGACGGGGAGCTGTTTTTT. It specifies CASSPSGLDGELFF.

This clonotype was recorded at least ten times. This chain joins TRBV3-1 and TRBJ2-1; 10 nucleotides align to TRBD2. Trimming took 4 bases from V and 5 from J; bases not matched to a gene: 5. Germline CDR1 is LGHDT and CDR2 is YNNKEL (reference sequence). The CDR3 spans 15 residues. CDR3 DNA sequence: TGTGCCAGCAGCCTAATAGGACTAGCGGACAATGAGCAGTTCTTC. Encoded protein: CASSLIGLADNEQFF.

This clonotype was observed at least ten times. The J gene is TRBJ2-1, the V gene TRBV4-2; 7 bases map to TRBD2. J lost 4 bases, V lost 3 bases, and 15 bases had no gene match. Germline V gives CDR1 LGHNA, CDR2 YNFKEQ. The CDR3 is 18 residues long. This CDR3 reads CASSHGLGGLAQYNEQFF. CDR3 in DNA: TGTGCCAGCAGCCATGGTCTCGGGGGGTTAGCGCAATACAATGAGCAGTTCTTC.

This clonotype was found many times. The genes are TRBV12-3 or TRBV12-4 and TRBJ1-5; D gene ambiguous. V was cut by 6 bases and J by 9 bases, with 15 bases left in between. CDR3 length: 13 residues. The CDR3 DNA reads TGTGCCAGCAGCCCAGACTCGAAAGGGCCCCAGCATTTT. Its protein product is CASSPDSKGPQHF.